Listed below are T cell receptor beta chains from one sample, sequenced in a study of Graves' ophthalmopathy and Graves' hyperthyroidism. TCRdb reprocessed the multiplex PCR reads with MiXCR, giving one entry per CDR3 protein. Of about 220,000 distinct CDR3 sequences listed, around a fifth are singletons. Sample: peripheral blood. These receptors all stem from a woman between 45 and 65 years old with Graves' ophthalmopathy. Each CDR3 is given with its conserved first and last residue. Each record gives: J gene, D gene, clone size, V gene, CDR3 DNA, CDR3 protein. D genes are given only for firm matches. Some rows mark clone size as missing; the rest say once, few, many or name a class of expanded clone.

>TRBJ2-2|TRBD1|many|TRBV27
TGTGCCAGCAGTTTAAGTACTCCGGGACAGGGCGGGACCGGGGAGCTGTTTTTT
CASSLSTPGQGGTGELFF
>TRBJ2-7|TRBD1|many|TRBV12-3/TRBV12-4
TGTGCCAGCAGTCCAATGACAGGGGTCCTCTACGAGCAGTACTTC
CASSPMTGVLYEQYF
>TRBJ1-2|-|many|TRBV12-3/TRBV12-4
TGTGCCAGCGGGGGACCCTATGGCTACACCTTC
CASGGPYGYTF
>TRBJ2-4|TRBD2|many|TRBV28
TGTGCCAGCAGTATAAGGGGAGGGTGGAACATTCAGTACTTC
CASSIRGGWNIQYF
>TRBJ2-5|TRBD2|many|TRBV12-3/TRBV12-4
TGTGCCAGCAGCCGTTCGACTAGCAAGGCTAAAGAGACCCAGTACTTC
CASSRSTSKAKETQYF
>TRBJ1-2|-|-|TRBV12-5
TGTGCTAGTGGTTTGTTCGCAGGACCCACCTATGGCTACACCTTC
CASGLFAGPTYGYTF
>TRBJ1-2|TRBD1|many|TRBV29-1
TGCAGCGTCGAGACCGGGACAGGGGACTATGGCTACACCTTC
CSVETGTGDYGYTF
>TRBJ1-5|TRBD1|-|TRBV11-1
TGTGCCAGCAGCTTAGAGGAGGGGACAGGGGATCAGCCCCAGCATTTT
CASSLEEGTGDQPQHF
>TRBJ2-7|-|-|TRBV6-2/TRBV6-3
TGTGCCAGCAGTTACTCGACGAAAACCGGGACGGTTGGGACCTACGAGCAGTACTTC
CASSYSTKTGTVGTYEQYF
>TRBJ2-7|-|few|TRBV6-4
TGTGCCAGCAGTGAAAAACTAGTCTCCTACGAGCAGTACTTC
CASSEKLVSYEQYF
>TRBJ2-5|TRBD2|few|TRBV27
TGTGCCAGCCGGGGACTAGTGTCGGAGACCCAGTACTTC
CASRGLVSETQYF
>TRBJ2-5|-|-|TRBV9
TGTGCCAGCAGCAAGACAGCTTACGGGGAGACCCAGTACTTC
CASSKTAYGETQYF
>TRBJ2-3|-|many|TRBV6-1
TGTGCCAGCAGTGAAGGTAGCGAGGCTACGCAGTATTTT
CASSEGSEATQYF
>TRBJ2-7|TRBD1|many|TRBV7-9
TGTGCCAGCAGCCCACAGGGGACGTCCTCCTACGAGCAGTACTTC
CASSPQGTSSYEQYF
>TRBJ2-7|-|-|TRBV6-1
TGTGCCAGCAGAGTTGGCAGATCTTACGAGCAGTACTTC
CASRVGRSYEQYF
>TRBJ2-7|-|-|TRBV6-2/TRBV6-3
TGTGCCACCAAAGCGGACCGCTACGAGCAGTACTTC
CATKADRYEQYF
>TRBJ1-5|-|many|TRBV27
TGTGCCAGCAGCTGGTCCGTAACTAATCAGCCCCAGCATTTT
CASSWSVTNQPQHF
>TRBJ2-5|TRBD1|many|TRBV24-1
TGTGCCACCAGTGAGGGGGACAGGCAAGAGACCCAGTACTTC
CATSEGDRQETQYF
>TRBJ1-1|-|-|TRBV24-1
TGTGCCGCGAACCGCCCGAGTGGGGTGAACACTGAAGCTTTCTTT
CAANRPSGVNTEAFF
>TRBJ1-2|-|many|TRBV2
TGTGCCAGTTGTCCCCAGGGGATCTATGGCTACACCTTC
CASCPQGIYGYTF
>TRBJ2-2|TRBD2|many|TRBV27
TGTGCCAGCAGTTCCAAAGGACTAGCGGGAGTGTCCACCGGGGAGCTGTTTTTT
CASSSKGLAGVSTGELFF
>TRBJ1-2|TRBD1|many|TRBV30
TGTGCCTGGAGTGTATCCCGGACAGGGGGCAGCTATGGCTACACCTTC
CAWSVSRTGGSYGYTF
>TRBJ2-7|TRBD1|many|TRBV28
TGTGCCAGCATCCGGAACAGGGGGCTTTACGAGCAGTACTTC
CASIRNRGLYEQYF
>TRBJ2-5|-|many|TRBV6-1
TGTGCCAGCAGTGAAGCCACCCTGGGGGAGACCCAGTACTTC
CASSEATLGETQYF
>TRBJ2-7|-|many|TRBV12-3/TRBV12-4
TGTGCCAGCAGTCTTCGCGGACTACAGCTGTACTTC
CASSLRGLQLYF
>TRBJ2-7|TRBD2|many|TRBV6-1
TGTGCCAGCAGTGAGCCGGGACTAGCGCCTTACGAGCAGTACTTC
CASSEPGLAPYEQYF
>TRBJ1-1|-|many|TRBV11-2
TGTGCCAGCAGCTTAGGCGACAGGTTGGGCACTGAAGCTTTCTTT
CASSLGDRLGTEAFF
>TRBJ1-2|-|many|TRBV6-1
TGTGCCAGCACACAGGGAGGGGGCTACACCTTC
CASTQGGGYTF
>TRBJ2-5|TRBD1|-|TRBV2
TGTGCCAGCAGTGGAGGCCAGGGGGCCTTGGAGACCCAGTACTTC
CASSGGQGALETQYF
>TRBJ1-5|-|few|TRBV25-1
TGTGCCAGCGGCGCCGGGGGGGGAAGCAATCAGCCCCAGCATTTT
CASGAGGGSNQPQHF
>TRBJ2-3|TRBD2|-|TRBV11-2
TGTGCCAGCAGCTTAGAGGGAGGGCGCATAGATACGCAGTATTTT
CASSLEGGRIDTQYF
>TRBJ2-7|TRBD1|few|TRBV4-1
TGCGCCAGCAGCCATTCCCTCCGGGACAGGTTTATTGAGCAGTACTTC
CASSHSLRDRFIEQYF
>TRBJ2-5|-|many|TRBV28
TGTGCCAGCAGTTTCTTCGAGGGAGAGACCCAGTACTTC
CASSFFEGETQYF
>TRBJ2-7|TRBD2|many|TRBV6-5
TGTGCCAGCGATTTTACAGATAGCGGGAAGTACGAGCAGTACTTC
CASDFTDSGKYEQYF
>TRBJ2-7|TRBD1|many|TRBV2
TGTGCCAGCAGTGCGGGACAGGGGTCCTACGAGCAGTACTTC
CASSAGQGSYEQYF
>TRBJ2-2|-|many|TRBV12-3/TRBV12-4
TGTGCCAGCAGCCCCGTTGAAGGATTGAACACCGGGGAGCTGTTTTTT
CASSPVEGLNTGELFF